These 17 T cell receptor beta chains came from one sample sequenced in a study of tumor and adjacent non-tumor tissue in lung cancer. A modified ARM-PCR protocol with three rounds of nested PCR amplified TCRbeta. TCRdb reanalysed the multiplex PCR reads using MiXCR and keeps one entry per CDR3 protein. The table lists over 110,000 distinct CDR3 sequences, approximately 66% of them singletons. The template was RNA from unsorted bulk tissue. The sequenced material came from lung tumor tissue. The receptors were gathered from a man between 60 and 75 years old with small cell lung cancer.

The rearrangement uses TRBV6-2 or TRBV6-3 and TRBJ1-2, with unresolved D. The germline V gene encodes CDR1 MNHEY and CDR2 SVGEGT. V was trimmed by 1 base and J by 5 bases, leaving 8 bases between them. This CDR3 region has 13 residues. Here the CDR3 DNA reads TGTGCCAGCAGTTACTTCCCGGAATATGGCTACACCTTC. It yields the protein CASSYFPEYGYTF.

Remarks on this clonotype: Given a much more abundant clone one base away, this may be a read error. V gene TRBV12-3 or TRBV12-4 combines with J gene TRBJ1-5; D is unresolved. V lost 3 bases and J lost 6, with 6 bases in between. CDR3 size: 12 residues. CDR3 residues: CASSFWGQPQHF. The CDR3 bases are TGTGCCAGCAGTTTTTGGGGTCAGCCCCAGCATTTT.

The chain combines TRBV28 with TRBJ2-1; 8 bases match TRBD1. The germline V gene encodes CDR1 MDHEN and CDR2 SYDVKM. CDR3 length equals 14 residues. V lost 8 bases to trimming and J lost 6 bases; unmatched junction nucleotides: 9. The CDR3, as DNA: TGTGCCAGCGGCCAGGGGGCGTGGCTCAATGAGCAGTTCTTC. As protein: CASGQGAWLNEQFF.

This clonotype was recorded once. This may arise from a read error, as a much more abundant clone is one base away. The chain links TRBV10-2 to TRBJ2-1; no definite D call. Germline CDR1 WSHSY, CDR2 SAAADI. CDR3 length: 12 residues. V dropped 6 bases and J dropped 10 bases, with 13 bases sitting between them. This CDR3 is CASSETRAEQFF. CDR3 DNA sequence: TGCGCCAGCAGCGAAACACGGGCCGAGCAGTTCTTC.

On this clonotype: A much larger clone lies a single base off, so this may be a read error. This chain connects TRBV12-3 or TRBV12-4 to TRBJ2-1; 7 nucleotides align to TRBD2. The CDR3 length is 11 residues. The CDR3 sequence: CTSGASHEQFF. CDR3 nucleotides: TGTACCAGCGGGGCTAGCCATGAGCAGTTCTTC.

This clonotype was seen repeatedly, ten times or more. The J gene is TRBJ2-1, the V gene TRBV12-3 or TRBV12-4; possible D gene TRBD2, 6 bases. The CDR3 has 12 residues. Trimming cost V 1 base and J 9 bases, with 7 bases left between them. CDR3 DNA: TGTGCCAGCAGTTTAGAGGGAGGTGAGCAGTTCTTC. This codes for CASSLEGGEQFF.

The chain uses TRBV6-1 and TRBJ2-1, with 8 bases identical to TRBD2. CDR1 is MNHNS and CDR2 is SASEGT in the germline V gene. The CDR3 consists of 14 residues. The trim removed 6 bases at V and 5 bases at J, leaving 6 bases unmatched. CDR3: CASSSGSVNNEQFF. The CDR3 DNA is TGTGCCAGCAGCAGCGGGAGCGTCAACAATGAGCAGTTCTTC.

V and J are TRBV11-2 and TRBJ1-2; D is possibly TRBD1 (5 bases). The V end lost 6 bases, the J end lost 3 bases, and 17 bases lay between the germline ends. The CDR3 contains 15 residues. The germline V gene has CDR1 SGHAT and CDR2 FQNNGV. The DNA of the CDR3 is TGTGCCAGCAGTCCCATACAGGAGGCAGACTATGGCTACACCTTC. Translating it yields CASSPIQEADYGYTF.

This clonotype showed up many times. CDR3 sequence: CSARRGPNTEAFF. The CDR3 DNA follows: TGCAGTGCTAGAAGGGGACCGAACACTGAAGCTTTCTTT. This rearrangement joins TRBV20-1 to TRBJ1-1, with D possibly TRBD1 on 5 matching bases. Germline loops: CDR1 DFQATT, CDR2 SNEGSKA (reference sequence). CDR3 length: 13 amino acids. The V end lost 2 bases, the J end lost 1 base, and 8 bases lay between the germline ends.

V gene TRBV5-6 combines with J gene TRBJ1-1; no clear D. With 4 bases removed from V and 7 bases from J, the gap between germline ends came to 11 bases. The CDR3 spans 12 residues. Germline-derived CDR1 and CDR2 are SGHDT and YYEEEE. CDR3 coding DNA: TGTGCCAGCAGCAGTATAGGGTTTGAAGCTTTCTTT. This codes for CASSSIGFEAFF.

V gene TRBV11-2 combines with J gene TRBJ2-3; the D gene is possibly TRBD2 (6 bases). V gave up 2 bases and J gave up 7 bases, with 16 bases separating them. The germline CDR1 and CDR2 sequences are SGHAT and FQNNGV. The CDR3 runs to 15 residues. CDR3: CASSLSNGSAYTQYF. Written as DNA, the CDR3 is TGTGCCAGCAGCTTAAGTAACGGGAGTGCCTATACGCAGTATTTT.

As to this clonotype: The junction does not match germline at one end; this may be a read error. This chain connects TRBV6-2 or TRBV6-3 to TRBJ1-5, with unresolved D. Per germline, CDR1 MNHEY and CDR2 SVGEGT. The CDR3 is 18 amino acids. The chain's CDR3 is CASSYSRRDTYSNQRQHF. For the CDR3, the DNA is TGTGCCAGCAGTTATTCTCGACGAGACACTTATAGCAATCAGCGCCAGCATTTT.

In regard to this clonotype: A much larger clone differs from this one at a single base, so this may be a read error. V is TRBV20-1 and J is TRBJ2-1, with D possibly TRBD2 on 5 matching bases. V lost 5 bases and J lost 0, with 11 bases in between. The length of the CDR3 is 14 residues. Germline V gene lookup returns CDR1 DFQATT and CDR2 SNEGSKA (reference sequence). This chain's CDR3 is CSALAQNSYNEQFF. In nucleotides, the CDR3 is TGCAGTGCTTTAGCGCAGAACTCCTACAATGAGCAGTTCTTC.

The chain combines TRBV7-9 with TRBJ2-2; 11 bases match TRBD2. Germline CDR1 reads SEHNR; CDR2 reads FQNEAQ (reference sequence). This CDR3 has 15 residues. The junction had 7 bases not matched to a gene; V was cut back by 5 bases and J by 8 bases. CDR3 sequence: CASSPTSGNKGELFF. CDR3 DNA sequence: TGTGCCAGCAGCCCGACTAGCGGGAACAAAGGGGAGCTGTTTTTT.

A word on this clonotype: At one end the junction does not follow the germline gene, possibly because of a read error. The chain carries TRBV20-1 and TRBJ2-1; D unclear. Germline V gene data show CDR1 as DFQATT and CDR2 as SNEGSKA (reference sequence). This CDR3 contains 13 residues. The CDR3 spells CGARVPKETEQLF. CDR3 nucleotide sequence: TGCGGTGCTAGAGTCCCTAAGGAGACTGAGCAGCTCTTC.

This chain uses TRBV6-1 with TRBJ1-5; D might be TRBD1 (6 bases). This CDR3 is built from 15 residues. Germline CDR1 MNHNS, CDR2 SASEGT. Trimming left V 5 bases short and J 9 bases short, with 20 bases between. The CDR3 nucleotides are TGTGCCAGCAGTCGTAACAGGGACCTTCCCGGGCCCCAGCATTTT. This codes for CASSRNRDLPGPQHF.

The chain joins TRBV5-6 to TRBJ2-3; 8 bases line up with TRBD1. The CDR3 totals 15 residues. After removal of 4 bases from V and 7 bases from J, the junction contained 11 bases not matched to a gene. Looked up from germline, CDR1 is SGHDT and CDR2 is YYEEEE. The CDR3: CASSENRQGWNTQYF. Here the CDR3 DNA reads TGTGCCAGCAGCGAGAACAGACAGGGGTGGAATACGCAGTATTTT.